This TCR beta chain came from a study of blood T cells in healthy people across ages. Overall study results and limits: Roughly linear age-related decline in beta diversity appeared, significant by age around 40. Investigators viewed diversity estimates from one million T cells as underestimates, the study reported.

A word on this clonotype: Its cognate antigen is unknown. Mismatch with germline at one junction end may stem from a read error.

Aged about 6 to 100, donors were systemically healthy Caucasians from Russia. The CDR3 totals 14 residues. Germline CDR1 reads SNHLY; CDR2 reads FYNNEI. A second PCR of about 7 to 11 cycles used a sample-barcoded 5' primer and a J-beta primer mix. TCRdb re-derived calls from the 5' RACE reads in MiXCR, one entry per CDR3 protein. This table has over 1,200,000 distinct CDR3 sequences, 59% appearing once. The chain is built from TRBV2 and TRBJ2-2; D is possibly TRBD1 (5 bases). The clonotype comes from a man between 18 and 35 years old in good health. Sequenced material: blood. The CDR3 coding sequence is TGTGCCAGCAGAGAAGACAGTAACACCGGGGAGCTGTTTTTT. Translating gives CASREDSNTGELFF. Full variable domain (outside the CDR3, taken from reference TRBV2 and TRBJ2-2): EPEVTQTPSHQVTQMGQEVILRCVPISNHLYFYWYRQILGQKVEFLVSFYNNEISEKSEIFDDQFSVERPDGSNFTLKIRSTKLEDSAMYFCASREDSNTGELFFGEGSRLTVL.